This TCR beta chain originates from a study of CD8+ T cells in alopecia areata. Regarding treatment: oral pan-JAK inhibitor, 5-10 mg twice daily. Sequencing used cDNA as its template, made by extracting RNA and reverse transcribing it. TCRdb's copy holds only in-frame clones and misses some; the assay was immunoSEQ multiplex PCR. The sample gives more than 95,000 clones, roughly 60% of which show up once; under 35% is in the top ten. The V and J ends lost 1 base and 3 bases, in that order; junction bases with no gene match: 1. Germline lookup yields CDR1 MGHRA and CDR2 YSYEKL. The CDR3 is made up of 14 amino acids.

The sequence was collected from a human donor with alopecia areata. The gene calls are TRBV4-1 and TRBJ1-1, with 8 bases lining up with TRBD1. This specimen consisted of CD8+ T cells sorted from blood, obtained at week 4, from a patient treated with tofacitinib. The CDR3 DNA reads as TGCGCCAGCAGCCAAGGACAGGGGTACACTGAAGCTTTCTTT. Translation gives CASSQGQGYTEAFF.